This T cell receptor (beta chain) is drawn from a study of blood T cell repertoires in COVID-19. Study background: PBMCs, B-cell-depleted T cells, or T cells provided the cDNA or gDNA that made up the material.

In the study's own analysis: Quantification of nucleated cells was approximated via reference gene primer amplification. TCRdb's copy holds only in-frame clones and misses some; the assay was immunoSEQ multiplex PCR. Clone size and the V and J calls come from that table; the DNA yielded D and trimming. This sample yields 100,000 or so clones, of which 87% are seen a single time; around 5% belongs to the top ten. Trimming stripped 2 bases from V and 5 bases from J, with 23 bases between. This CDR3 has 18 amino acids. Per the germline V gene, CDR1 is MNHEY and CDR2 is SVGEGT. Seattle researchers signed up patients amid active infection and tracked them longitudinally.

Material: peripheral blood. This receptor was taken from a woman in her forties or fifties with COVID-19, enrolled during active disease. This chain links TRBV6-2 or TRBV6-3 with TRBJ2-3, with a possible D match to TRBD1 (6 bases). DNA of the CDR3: TGTGCCAGCAGTTACCGTTTCGACGGACAGTCCATGGAAGATACGCAGTATTTT. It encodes CASSYRFDGQSMEDTQYF.